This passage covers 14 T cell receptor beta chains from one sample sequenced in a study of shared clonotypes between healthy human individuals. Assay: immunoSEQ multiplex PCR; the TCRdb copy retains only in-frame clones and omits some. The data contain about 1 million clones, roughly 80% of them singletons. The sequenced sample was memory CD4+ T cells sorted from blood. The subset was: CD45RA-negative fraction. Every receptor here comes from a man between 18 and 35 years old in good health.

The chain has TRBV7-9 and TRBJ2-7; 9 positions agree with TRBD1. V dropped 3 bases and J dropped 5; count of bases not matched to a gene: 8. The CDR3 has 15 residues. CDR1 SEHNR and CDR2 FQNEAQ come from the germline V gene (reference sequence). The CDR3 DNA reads TGTGCCAGCAGCTTGGGACAGGGAGCGGGCCACGAGCAGTACTTC. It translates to CASSLGQGAGHEQYF.

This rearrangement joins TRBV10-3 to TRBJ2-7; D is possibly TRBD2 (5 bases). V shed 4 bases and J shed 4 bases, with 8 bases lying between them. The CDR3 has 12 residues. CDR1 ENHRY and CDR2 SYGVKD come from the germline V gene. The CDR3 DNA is TGTGCCATCAGTGGGACTCCTTACGAGCAGTACTTC. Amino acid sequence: CAISGTPYEQYF.

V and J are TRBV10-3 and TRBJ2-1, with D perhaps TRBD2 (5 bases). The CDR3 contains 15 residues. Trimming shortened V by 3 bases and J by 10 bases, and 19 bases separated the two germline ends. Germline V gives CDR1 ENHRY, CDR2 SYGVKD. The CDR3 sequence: CAISESIREGREQFF. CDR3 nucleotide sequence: TGTGCCATCAGTGAATCCATACGCGAGGGCCGGGAGCAGTTCTTC.

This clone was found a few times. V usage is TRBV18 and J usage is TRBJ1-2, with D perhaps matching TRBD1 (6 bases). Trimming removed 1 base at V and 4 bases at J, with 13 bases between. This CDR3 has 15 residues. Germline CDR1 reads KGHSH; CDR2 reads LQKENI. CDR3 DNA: TGTGCCAGCTCACCACGACGGGGGCTAGGCTATGGCTACACCTTC. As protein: CASSPRRGLGYGYTF.

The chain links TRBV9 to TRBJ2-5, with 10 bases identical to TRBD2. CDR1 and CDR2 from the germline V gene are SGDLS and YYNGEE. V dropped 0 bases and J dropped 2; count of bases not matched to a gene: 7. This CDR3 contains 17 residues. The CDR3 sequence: CASSVGPSGRGQETQYF. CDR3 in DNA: TGTGCCAGCAGCGTAGGGCCTAGCGGGAGAGGTCAAGAGACCCAGTACTTC.

The CDR3 sequence: CASSPNPDGPYEQYF. In DNA, the CDR3 is TGCGCCAGCAGCCCTAACCCGGACGGTCCCTACGAGCAGTACTTC. This chain joins TRBV4-3 and TRBJ2-7; D is ambiguous. The CDR3 loop spans 15 amino acids. Trimming took 4 bases from V and 2 from J, leaving 15 bases between them. CDR1 is LGHNA and CDR2 is YSLEER in the germline V gene.

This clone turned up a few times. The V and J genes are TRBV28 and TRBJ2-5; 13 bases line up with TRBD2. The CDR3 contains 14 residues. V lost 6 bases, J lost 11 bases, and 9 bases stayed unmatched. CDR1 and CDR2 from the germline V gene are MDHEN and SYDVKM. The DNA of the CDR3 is TGTGCCAGCAGACTAGCGGGAGGGCCGCGGGAGCAGTACTTC. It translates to CASRLAGGPREQYF.

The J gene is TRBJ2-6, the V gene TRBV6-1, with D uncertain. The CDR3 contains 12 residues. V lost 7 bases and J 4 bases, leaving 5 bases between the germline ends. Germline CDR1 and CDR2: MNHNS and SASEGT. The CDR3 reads CASTKGANVLTF. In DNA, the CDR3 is TGTGCCAGCACGAAAGGGGCCAACGTCCTGACTTTC.

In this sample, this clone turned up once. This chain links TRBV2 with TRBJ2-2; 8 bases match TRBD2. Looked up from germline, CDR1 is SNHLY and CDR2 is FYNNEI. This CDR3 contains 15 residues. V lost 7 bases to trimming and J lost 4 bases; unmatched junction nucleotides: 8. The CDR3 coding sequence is TGTGCCAGCATGGGGGAGCGGGGGCCCACCGGGGAGCTGTTTTTT. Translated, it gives CASMGERGPTGELFF. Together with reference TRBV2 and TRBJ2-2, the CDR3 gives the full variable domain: EPEVTQTPSHQVTQMGQEVILRCVPISNHLYFYWYRQILGQKVEFLVSFYNNEISEKSEIFDDQFSVERPDGSNFTLKIRSTKLEDSAMYFCASMGERGPTGELFFGEGSRLTVL.

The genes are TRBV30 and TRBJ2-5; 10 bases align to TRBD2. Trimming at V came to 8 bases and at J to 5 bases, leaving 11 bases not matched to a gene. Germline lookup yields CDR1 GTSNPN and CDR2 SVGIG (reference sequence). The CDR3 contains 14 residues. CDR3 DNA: TGTGCCAAAGGCAGCGGGGGGGCCGGGGAGACCCAGTACTTC. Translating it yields CAKGSGGAGETQYF.

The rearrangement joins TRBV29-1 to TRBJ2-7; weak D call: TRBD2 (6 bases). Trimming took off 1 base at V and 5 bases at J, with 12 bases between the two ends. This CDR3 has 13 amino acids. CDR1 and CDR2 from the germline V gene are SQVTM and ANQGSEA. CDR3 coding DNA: TGCAGCGTTGAAGCCGGAGGGCTTAACGAGCAGTACTTC. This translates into CSVEAGGLNEQYF.

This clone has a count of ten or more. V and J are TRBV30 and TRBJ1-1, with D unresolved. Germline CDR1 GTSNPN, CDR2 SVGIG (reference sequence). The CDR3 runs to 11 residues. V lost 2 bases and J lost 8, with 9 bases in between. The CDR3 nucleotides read TGTGCCTGGAGTCGGTCCCGAGAAGCTTTCTTT. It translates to CAWSRSREAFF.

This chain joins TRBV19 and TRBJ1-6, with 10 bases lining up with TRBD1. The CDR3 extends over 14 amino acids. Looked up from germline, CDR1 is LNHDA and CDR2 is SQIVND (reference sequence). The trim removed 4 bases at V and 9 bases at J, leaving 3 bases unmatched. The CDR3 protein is CASSRDRGGSPLHF. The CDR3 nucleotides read TGTGCCAGTAGTAGGGACAGGGGAGGTTCACCCCTCCACTTT.

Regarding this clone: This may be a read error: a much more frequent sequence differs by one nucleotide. The CDR3 nucleotides are TGTGCCAGCAGCCCGGGGGGCCGCACAGATACGCAGTATTTT. It translates to CASSPGGRTDTQYF. This rearrangement joins TRBV5-4 to TRBJ2-3; D is possibly TRBD2 (7 bases). The germline gives CDR1 SGHNT, CDR2 YYREEE (reference sequence). There are 14 residues in the CDR3. The V end lost 4 bases, the J end lost 1 base, and 10 bases lay between the germline ends.